This TCR beta chain is drawn from a study of vaccination and CD4 T cells after COVID-19. Study outcomes and limitations: There were relatively few convalescent patients studied, and there were no early post-infection timepoints.

Treatment defined: roughly 10-day PBMC culture with coronavirus spike peptide pools or control peptides (ViraFEST assay). Per-well cultures of millions of PBMCs received around 9.9 IU/ml IL-2 and 8.5 to 10 ug/ml peptide pools. This clonotype was picked up one time. Its antigen remains unidentified. The study sequenced cultured CD4+ T cell DNA using the Oncomine TCR Beta short-read assay. In this case, cultured CD4+ T cells provided the extracted genomic DNA. TCRdb re-derived calls from the PCR reads in MiXCR, one entry per CDR3 protein. The sample includes about 22,000 distinct CDR3 sequences, 32% of them seen just once. The ends were cut back, 1 base at V and 10 bases at J, with 14 bases in the middle. Germline V gives CDR1 SGHTA, CDR2 FQGNSA. The CDR3 is made up of 14 amino acids.

Sequenced sample: cultured CD4+ T cells from blood. The TCR comes from a human donor with COVID-19. The rearrangement uses TRBV7-2 and TRBJ2-1, with D tentatively TRBD1 (5 bases). This CDR3 is CASSLGGPIREQFF. The CDR3 region has the DNA TGTGCCAGCAGCTTAGGGGGCCCAATTAGGGAGCAGTTCTTC.